The 14 T cell receptor beta chains below all came from one sample that was sequenced in a study of T cells after yellow fever vaccination. TCRdb re-analysed the 5' RACE reads in MiXCR, keeping a single row per CDR3 protein. This sample has over 300,000 distinct CDR3 sequences, with 3% to 4.5% found just once. The specimen comprised PBMCs, sampled on the day of the yellow fever booster vaccination. The receptors come from a man aged 18 to 30 who received the YFV17D yellow fever vaccine.

There are many counts of this clonotype. The CDR3 coding sequence is TGCGCCAGCAGCTTGGCCGGGGCCCTCTCCTACGAGCAGTACTTC. It yields the protein CASSLAGALSYEQYF. V is TRBV5-1 and J is TRBJ2-7; D may match TRBD1 or TRBD2 (5 bases each). Trimming removed 0 bases from V and 0 bases from J, with 10 bases in between. The germline gives CDR1 SGHRS, CDR2 YFSETQ. This CDR3 has 15 amino acids.

This clonotype was observed a handful of times. As DNA, the CDR3 is TGTGCCAGCAGCCCCCGGACGAGGAATAGCAATCAGCCCCAGCATTTT. It encodes CASSPRTRNSNQPQHF. V usage is TRBV7-2 and J usage is TRBJ1-5; no clear D gene. CDR3 length: 16 residues. Germline values: CDR1 SGHTA, CDR2 FQGNSA. V was trimmed by 5 bases and J by 0 bases, leaving 14 bases between them.

This clonotype was seen only once. A much larger clone lies a single base off, so this may be a read error. The V call is TRBV5-1, the J call TRBJ2-1; the D gene is possibly TRBD1 (7 bases). Germline V lookup: CDR1 SGHRS, CDR2 YFSETQ. CDR3 length equals 16 residues. CDR3 sequence (DNA): TGCGCCAGCAGCTGGGAGGTATGGGACAGTGATTTTGAGCAGGTCTTC. Its protein is CASSWEVWDSDFEQVF.

This clonotype occurred many times. The CDR3 sequence is CASSLSLSSYNEQFF. For the CDR3, the DNA is TGTGCCAGCAGCTTAAGCCTAAGCTCCTACAATGAGCAGTTCTTC. This sequence joins TRBV7-9 and TRBJ2-1, with unresolved D. V lost 2 bases, J lost 0 bases, and 8 bases lay in between. In germline, CDR1 is SEHNR, CDR2 FQNEAQ (reference sequence). The CDR3 sequence is 15 residues long.

This clonotype was observed a handful of times. CDR3 sequence (DNA): TGTGCCAGCAGAACCTCCGGGGGCCCGAATGAAGCTTTCTTT. Translation gives CASRTSGGPNEAFF. The chain employs TRBV5-4 and TRBJ1-1, with D maybe TRBD1 (6 bases). CDR3 length: 14 residues. Germline CDR1 is SGHNT and CDR2 is YYREEE (reference sequence). Trimming shortened V by 5 bases and J by 7 bases, and 18 bases separated the two germline ends.

This clonotype was seen many times. The chain joins TRBV11-2 to TRBJ2-3; TRBD2 matches at 10 bases. CDR1 and CDR2 from the germline V gene are SGHAT and FQNNGV. This CDR3 is 17 amino acids long. V lost 1 base and J lost 5; bases outside the gene matches: 9. This chain's CDR3 is CASSLAASGGRLDTQYF. Here the CDR3 DNA reads TGTGCCAGCAGCTTAGCCGCTAGCGGGGGCCGCCTAGATACGCAGTATTTT.

This clonotype has ten or more counts. V is TRBV10-3 and J is TRBJ1-1, with D perhaps TRBD1 (6 bases). Trimming pared 8 bases from V and 1 base from J, leaving 8 bases between. There are 12 residues in the CDR3. Germline assignment: CDR1 ENHRY and CDR2 SYGVKD. CDR3: CAISDRNTEAFF. In DNA, the CDR3 is TGTGCCATCTCGGACAGGAACACTGAAGCTTTCTTT.

The sample holds a few counts of this clonotype. The rearrangement joins TRBV5-1 to TRBJ1-1, with 7 bases fitting TRBD1. In germline, CDR1 is SGHRS, CDR2 YFSETQ. Trimming took 1 base from V and 1 from J; bases not matched to a gene: 4. The CDR3 has 15 residues. CDR3 sequence (DNA): TGCGCCAGCAGCTTGAACAGGGGTGGGAACACTGAAGCTTTCTTT. Protein product: CASSLNRGGNTEAFF. Looking up the rest from reference TRBV5-1 and TRBJ1-1 gives the full variable domain: KAGVTQTPRYLIKTRGQQVTLSCSPISGHRSVSWYQQTPGQGLQFLFEYFSETQRNKGNFPGRFSGRQFSNSRSEMNVSTLELGDSALYLCASSLNRGGNTEAFFGQGTRLTVV.

In this sample, this clonotype is medium-sized. The chain joins TRBV25-1 to TRBJ2-1; no definite D call. Germline values: CDR1 MGHDK, CDR2 SYGVNS. CDR3 length equals 14 residues. The V end was cut by 5 bases, the J end by 3 bases, with 11 bases between. The CDR3 bases are TGTGCCAGCAGTCAGTCCGACTTCTACAATGAGCAGTTCTTC. Amino acid sequence: CASSQSDFYNEQFF.

This clonotype has ten or more counts. The V gene is TRBV5-1, the J gene TRBJ2-1, with D tentatively TRBD1 (6 bases). The CDR3 extends over 13 amino acids. CDR1 is SGHRS, CDR2 YFSETQ, per germline. Deletions cut 4 bases from V and 7 bases from J, with 12 bases between. The CDR3 coding sequence is TGCGCCAGCAGCACCCCTCAGGGGAATGAGCAGTTCTTC. Its translation is CASSTPQGNEQFF.

There are many counts of this clonotype. J is TRBJ2-3 and V is TRBV29-1; 10 bases align to TRBD2. Per the germline V gene, CDR1 is SQVTM and CDR2 is ANQGSEA. CDR3 length equals 16 residues. V was clipped by 2 bases and J by 2 bases; unmatched bases: 7. The CDR3 reads CSVERTSGAPTDTQYF. The CDR3 coding sequence is TGCAGCGTTGAACGTACTAGCGGGGCCCCCACAGATACGCAGTATTTT.

This clonotype was counted ten times or more. The gene calls are TRBV7-2 and TRBJ2-4, with TRBD2 matching over 7 bases. In germline, CDR1 is SGHTA, CDR2 FQGNSA. CDR3 length equals 12 residues. V shed 7 bases, J shed 6 bases, and the junction held 3 bases outside the gene matches. CDR3 amino acids: CASIGGTNIQYF. The CDR3 region has the DNA TGTGCCAGCATCGGGGGGACAAACATTCAGTACTTC.

The J gene is TRBJ2-2, the V gene TRBV15; TRBD2 aligns across 10 bases. Germline CDR1 and CDR2: LNHNV and YYDKDF (reference sequence). The length of the CDR3 is 19 residues. The V gene end was trimmed by 6 bases and the J gene end by 1 base; junction bases not matched to a gene: 14. The chain's CDR3 is CATRASPHSGGQNTGELFF. CDR3 bases: TGTGCCACCAGAGCCAGTCCCCATAGCGGGGGGCAGAACACCGGGGAGCTGTTTTTT.

This sequence joins TRBV12-3 or TRBV12-4 and TRBJ1-2, with a tentative D call TRBD1 (5 bases). This CDR3 has 16 amino acids. Trimming pared 3 bases from V and 6 bases from J, leaving 20 bases between. The CDR3: CASSFLSTWQGDGYTF. The CDR3 bases are TGTGCCAGCAGTTTTCTCTCTACGTGGCAGGGAGATGGCTACACCTTC.